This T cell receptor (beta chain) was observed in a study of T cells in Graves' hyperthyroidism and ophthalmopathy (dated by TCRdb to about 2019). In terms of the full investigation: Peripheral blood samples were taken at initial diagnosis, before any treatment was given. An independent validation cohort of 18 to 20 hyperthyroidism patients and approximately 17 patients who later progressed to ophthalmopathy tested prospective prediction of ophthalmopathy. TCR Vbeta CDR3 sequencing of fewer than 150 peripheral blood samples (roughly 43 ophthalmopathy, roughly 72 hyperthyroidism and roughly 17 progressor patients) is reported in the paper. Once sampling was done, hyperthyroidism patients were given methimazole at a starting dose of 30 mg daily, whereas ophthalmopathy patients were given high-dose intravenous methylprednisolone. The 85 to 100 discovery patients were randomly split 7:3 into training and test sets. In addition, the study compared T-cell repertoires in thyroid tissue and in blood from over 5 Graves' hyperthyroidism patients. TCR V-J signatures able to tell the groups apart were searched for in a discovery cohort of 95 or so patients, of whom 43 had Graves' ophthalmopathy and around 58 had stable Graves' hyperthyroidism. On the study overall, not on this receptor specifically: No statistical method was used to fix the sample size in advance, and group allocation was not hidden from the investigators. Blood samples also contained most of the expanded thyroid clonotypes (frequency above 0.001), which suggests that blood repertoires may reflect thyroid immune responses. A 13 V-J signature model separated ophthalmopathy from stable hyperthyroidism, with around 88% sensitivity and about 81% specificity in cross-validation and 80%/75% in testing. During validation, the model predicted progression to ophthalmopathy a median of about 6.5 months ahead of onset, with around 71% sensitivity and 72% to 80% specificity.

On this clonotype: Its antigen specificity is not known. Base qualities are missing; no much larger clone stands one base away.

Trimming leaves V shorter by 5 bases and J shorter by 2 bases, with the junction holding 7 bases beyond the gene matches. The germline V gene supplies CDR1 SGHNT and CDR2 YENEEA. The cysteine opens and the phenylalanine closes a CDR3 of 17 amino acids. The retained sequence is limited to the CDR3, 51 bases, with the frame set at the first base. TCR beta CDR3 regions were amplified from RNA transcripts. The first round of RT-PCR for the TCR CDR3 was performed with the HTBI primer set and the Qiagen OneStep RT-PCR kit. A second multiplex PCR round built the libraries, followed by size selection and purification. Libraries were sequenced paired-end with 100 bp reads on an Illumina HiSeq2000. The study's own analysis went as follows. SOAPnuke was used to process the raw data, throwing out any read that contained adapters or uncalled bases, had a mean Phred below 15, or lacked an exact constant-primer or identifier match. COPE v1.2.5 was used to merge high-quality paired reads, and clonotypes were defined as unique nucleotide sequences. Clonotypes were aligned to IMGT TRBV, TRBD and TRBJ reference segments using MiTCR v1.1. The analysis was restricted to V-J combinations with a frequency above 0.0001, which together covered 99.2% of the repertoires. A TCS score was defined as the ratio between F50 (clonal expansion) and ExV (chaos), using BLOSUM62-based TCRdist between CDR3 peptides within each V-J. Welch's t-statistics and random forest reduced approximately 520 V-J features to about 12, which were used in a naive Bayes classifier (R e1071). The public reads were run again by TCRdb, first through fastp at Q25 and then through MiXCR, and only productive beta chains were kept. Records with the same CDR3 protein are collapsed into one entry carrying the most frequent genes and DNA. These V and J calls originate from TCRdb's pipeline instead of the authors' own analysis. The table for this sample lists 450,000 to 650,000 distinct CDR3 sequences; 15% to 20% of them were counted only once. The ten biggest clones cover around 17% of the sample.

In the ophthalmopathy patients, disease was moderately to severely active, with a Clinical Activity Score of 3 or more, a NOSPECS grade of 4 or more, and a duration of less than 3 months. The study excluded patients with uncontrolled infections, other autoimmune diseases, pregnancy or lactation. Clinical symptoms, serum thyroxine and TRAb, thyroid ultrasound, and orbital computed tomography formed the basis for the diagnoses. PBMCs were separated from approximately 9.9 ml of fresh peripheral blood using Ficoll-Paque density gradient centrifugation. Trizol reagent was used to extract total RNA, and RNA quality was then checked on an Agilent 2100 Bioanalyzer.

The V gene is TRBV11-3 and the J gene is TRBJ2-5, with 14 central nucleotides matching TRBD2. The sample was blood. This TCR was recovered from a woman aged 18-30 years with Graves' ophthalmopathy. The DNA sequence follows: TGTGCCAGCAGCCCCGGGGGACTAGCGGGAGAACAAGAGACCCAGTACTTC. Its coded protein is CASSPGGLAGEQETQYF.